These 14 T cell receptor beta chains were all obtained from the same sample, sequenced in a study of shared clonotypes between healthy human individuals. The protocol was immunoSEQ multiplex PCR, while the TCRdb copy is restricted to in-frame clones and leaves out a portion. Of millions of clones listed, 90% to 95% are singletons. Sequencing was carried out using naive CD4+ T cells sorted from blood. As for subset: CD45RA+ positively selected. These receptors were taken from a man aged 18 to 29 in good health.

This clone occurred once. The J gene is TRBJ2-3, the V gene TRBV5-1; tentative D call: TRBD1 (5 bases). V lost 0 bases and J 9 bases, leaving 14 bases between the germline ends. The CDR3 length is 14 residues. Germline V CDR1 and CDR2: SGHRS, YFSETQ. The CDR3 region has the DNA TGCGCCAGCAGCTTGGACGGACAAGGCGGAACGCAGTATTTT. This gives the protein CASSLDGQGGTQYF.

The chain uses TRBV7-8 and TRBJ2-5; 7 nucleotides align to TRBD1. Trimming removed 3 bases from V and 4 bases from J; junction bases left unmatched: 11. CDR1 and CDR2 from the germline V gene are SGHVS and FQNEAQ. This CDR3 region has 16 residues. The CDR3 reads CASSFRRDRSRETQYF. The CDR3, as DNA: TGTGCCAGCAGCTTTCGTCGGGACAGAAGCAGAGAGACCCAGTACTTC.

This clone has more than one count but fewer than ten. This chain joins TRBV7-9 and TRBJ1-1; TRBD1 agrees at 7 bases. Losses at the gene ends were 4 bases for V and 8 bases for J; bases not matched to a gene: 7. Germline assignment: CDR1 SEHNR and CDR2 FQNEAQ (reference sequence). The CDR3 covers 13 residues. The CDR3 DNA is TGTGCCAGCAGCTCGGGACAGAGATTAGAAGCTTTCTTT. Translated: CASSSGQRLEAFF.

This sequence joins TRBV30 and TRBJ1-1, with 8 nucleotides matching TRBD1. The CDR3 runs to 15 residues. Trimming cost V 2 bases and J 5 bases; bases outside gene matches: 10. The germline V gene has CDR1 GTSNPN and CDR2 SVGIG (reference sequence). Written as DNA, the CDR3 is TGTGCCTGGAGTAGTGGGCGACAGGGGCGGACTGAAGCTTTCTTT. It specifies CAWSSGRQGRTEAFF.

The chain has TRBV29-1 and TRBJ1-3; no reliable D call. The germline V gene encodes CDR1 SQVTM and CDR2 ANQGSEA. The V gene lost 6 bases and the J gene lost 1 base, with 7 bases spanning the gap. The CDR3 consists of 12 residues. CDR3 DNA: TGCAGCGTGGGCGAGTCTGGAAACACCATATATTTT. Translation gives CSVGESGNTIYF. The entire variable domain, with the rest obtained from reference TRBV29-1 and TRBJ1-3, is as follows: SAVISQKPSRDICQRGTSLTIQCQVDSQVTMMFWYRQQPGQSLTLIATANQGSEATYESGFVIDKFPISRPNLTFSTLTVSNMSPEDSSIYLCSVGESGNTIYFGEGSWLTVV.

The CDR3 DNA is TGTGCCAGCAGCTTGGGGGGAGTCACAGGGTCTAACGTCCTGACTTTC. Translation: CASSLGGVTGSNVLTF. V gene TRBV5-4 combines with J gene TRBJ2-6, with a tentative D call TRBD1 (6 bases). The CDR3 extends over 16 amino acids. The germline V and J ends were trimmed by 0 bases and 10 bases, with 17 bases remaining between them. The germline CDR1 and CDR2 sequences are SGHNT and YYREEE (reference sequence).

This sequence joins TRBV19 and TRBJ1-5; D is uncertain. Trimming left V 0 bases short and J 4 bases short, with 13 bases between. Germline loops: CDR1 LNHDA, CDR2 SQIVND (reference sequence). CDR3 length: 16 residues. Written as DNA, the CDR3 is TGTGCCAGTAGTATAGATCAACGAGTGGAGAATCAGCCCCAGCATTTT. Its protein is CASSIDQRVENQPQHF.

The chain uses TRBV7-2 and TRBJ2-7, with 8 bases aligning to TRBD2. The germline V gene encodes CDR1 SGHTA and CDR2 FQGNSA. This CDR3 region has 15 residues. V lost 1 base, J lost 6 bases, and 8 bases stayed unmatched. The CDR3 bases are TGTGCCAGCAGCTTAGGAGGGACTAGGAATGCCGAGCAGTACTTC. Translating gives CASSLGGTRNAEQYF.

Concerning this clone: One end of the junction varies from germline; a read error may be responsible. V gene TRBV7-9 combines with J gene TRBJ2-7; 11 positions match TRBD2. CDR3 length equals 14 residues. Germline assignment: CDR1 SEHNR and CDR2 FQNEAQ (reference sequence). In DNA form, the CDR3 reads TGTGCCAGCAGCCTAGCGGGAGGTAAGGGAGAGCAGTACTTC. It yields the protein CASSLAGGKGEQYF.

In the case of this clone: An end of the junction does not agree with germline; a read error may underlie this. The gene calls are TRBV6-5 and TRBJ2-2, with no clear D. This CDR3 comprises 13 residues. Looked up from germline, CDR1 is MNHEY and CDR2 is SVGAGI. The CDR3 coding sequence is TGTGCCGGCAGTCAGACTTTTACCGGGGAGCTGTTTTTT. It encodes CAGSQTFTGELFF.

CDR3 sequence reads: CASSPLQGVDLSETQYF. The CDR3, as DNA: TGTGCCAGCTCACCCCTTCAGGGGGTCGATCTTTCAGAGACCCAGTACTTC. V and J are TRBV18 and TRBJ2-5; the match to TRBD1 covers 7 bases. After removal of 3 bases from V and 4 bases from J, the junction contained 14 bases not matched to a gene. CDR3 length equals 17 residues. The germline CDR1 and CDR2 sequences are KGHSH and LQKENI.

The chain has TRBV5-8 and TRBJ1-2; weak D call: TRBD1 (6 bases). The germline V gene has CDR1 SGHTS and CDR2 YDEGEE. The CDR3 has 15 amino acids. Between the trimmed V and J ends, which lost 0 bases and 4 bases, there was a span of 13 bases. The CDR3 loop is CASSLDRDEAYGYTF. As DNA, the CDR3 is TGTGCCAGCAGCTTGGACAGGGATGAGGCCTATGGCTACACCTTC.

The CDR3 loop reads CASSKAHEALAKNIQYF. CDR3 DNA sequence: TGTGCCAGCAGCAAAGCCCACGAGGCCTTAGCCAAAAACATTCAGTACTTC. This sequence joins TRBV21-1 and TRBJ2-4; TRBD2, the table's D call, was not compared with the DNA. TRBV21-1 is a known pseudogene. The CDR3 is 17 residues long.

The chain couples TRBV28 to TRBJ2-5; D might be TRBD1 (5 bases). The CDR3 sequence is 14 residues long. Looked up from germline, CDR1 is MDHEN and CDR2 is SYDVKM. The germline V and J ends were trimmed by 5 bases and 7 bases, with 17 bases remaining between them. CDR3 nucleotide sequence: TGTGCCAGCAGTCCGAACAGACAGTCGGGGACCCAGTACTTC. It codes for CASSPNRQSGTQYF.